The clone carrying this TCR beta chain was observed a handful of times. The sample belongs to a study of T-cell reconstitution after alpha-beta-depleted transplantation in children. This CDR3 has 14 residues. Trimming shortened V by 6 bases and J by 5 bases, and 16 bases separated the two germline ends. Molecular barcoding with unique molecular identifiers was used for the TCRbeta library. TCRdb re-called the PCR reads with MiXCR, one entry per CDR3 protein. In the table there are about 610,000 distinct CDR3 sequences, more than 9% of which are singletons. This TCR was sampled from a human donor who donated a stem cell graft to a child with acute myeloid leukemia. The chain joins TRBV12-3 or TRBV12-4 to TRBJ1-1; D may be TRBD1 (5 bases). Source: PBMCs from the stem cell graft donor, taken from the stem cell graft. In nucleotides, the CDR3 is TGTGCCAGCAGCTCCAGGGAGGGTGGGACTGAAGCTTTCTTT. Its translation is CASSSREGGTEAFF.